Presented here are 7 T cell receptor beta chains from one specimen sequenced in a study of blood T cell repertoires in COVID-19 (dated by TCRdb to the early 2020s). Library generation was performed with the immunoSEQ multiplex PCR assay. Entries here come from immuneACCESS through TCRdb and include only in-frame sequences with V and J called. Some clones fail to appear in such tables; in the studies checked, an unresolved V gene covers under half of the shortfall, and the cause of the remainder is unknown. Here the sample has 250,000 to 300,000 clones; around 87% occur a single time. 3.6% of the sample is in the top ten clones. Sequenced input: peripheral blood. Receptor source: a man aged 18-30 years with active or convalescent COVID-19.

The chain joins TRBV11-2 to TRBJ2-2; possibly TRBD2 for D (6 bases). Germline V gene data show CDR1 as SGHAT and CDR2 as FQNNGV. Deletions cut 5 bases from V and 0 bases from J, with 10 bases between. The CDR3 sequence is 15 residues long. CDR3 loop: CASSATSTNTGELFF. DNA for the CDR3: TGTGCCAGCAGCGCTACTAGCACGAACACCGGGGAGCTGTTTTTT.

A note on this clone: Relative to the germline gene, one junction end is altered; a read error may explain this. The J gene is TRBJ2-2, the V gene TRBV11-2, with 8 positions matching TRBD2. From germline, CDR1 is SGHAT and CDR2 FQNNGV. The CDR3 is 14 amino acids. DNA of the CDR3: TGTGCCAGCAACTTAGCGGGAAGAACCGGGGAGCTGTTTTTT. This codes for CASNLAGRTGELFF.

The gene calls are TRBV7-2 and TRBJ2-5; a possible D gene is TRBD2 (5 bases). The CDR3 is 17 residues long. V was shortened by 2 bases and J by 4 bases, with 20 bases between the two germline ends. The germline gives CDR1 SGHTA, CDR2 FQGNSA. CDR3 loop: CASSLRRQSARGETQYF. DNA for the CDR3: TGTGCCAGCAGCTTACGGAGGCAGTCAGCACGAGGAGAGACCCAGTACTTC.

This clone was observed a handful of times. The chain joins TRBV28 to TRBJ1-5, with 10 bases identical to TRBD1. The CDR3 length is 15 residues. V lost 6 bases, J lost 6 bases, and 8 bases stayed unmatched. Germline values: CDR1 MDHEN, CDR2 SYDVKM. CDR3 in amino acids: CASRRQGALGQPQHF. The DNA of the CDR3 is TGTGCCAGCAGACGACAGGGGGCGTTGGGTCAGCCCCAGCATTTT.

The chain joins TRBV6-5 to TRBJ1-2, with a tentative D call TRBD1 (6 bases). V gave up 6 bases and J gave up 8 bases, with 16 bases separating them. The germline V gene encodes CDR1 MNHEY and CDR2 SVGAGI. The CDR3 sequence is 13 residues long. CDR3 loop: CASSRNRVEGYTF. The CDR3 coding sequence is TGTGCCAGCAGCCGCAACAGGGTGGAAGGCTACACCTTC.

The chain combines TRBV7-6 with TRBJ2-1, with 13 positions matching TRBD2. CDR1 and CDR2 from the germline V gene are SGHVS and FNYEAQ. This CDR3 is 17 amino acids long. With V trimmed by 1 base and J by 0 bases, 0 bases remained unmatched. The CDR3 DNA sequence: TGTGCCAGCAGCTTAGGGACTAGCGGGAGCTCCTACAATGAGCAGTTCTTC. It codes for CASSLGTSGSSYNEQFF.

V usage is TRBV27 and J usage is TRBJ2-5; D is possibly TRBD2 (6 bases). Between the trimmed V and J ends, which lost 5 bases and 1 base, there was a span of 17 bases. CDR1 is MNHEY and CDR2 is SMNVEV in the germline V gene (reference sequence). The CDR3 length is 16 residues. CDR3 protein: CASSLSLARPQETQYF. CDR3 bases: TGTGCCAGCAGTCTCTCCCTAGCGCGACCCCAAGAGACCCAGTACTTC.